The present T cell receptor (beta chain) was sequenced within a study of cytomegalovirus exposure and HLA in healthy donors. The CDR3 is made up of 12 amino acids. V was cut by 4 bases and J by 2 bases, with 5 bases left in between. Germline V gene sequence: CDR1 MNHNS, CDR2 SASEGT. Here immunoSEQ multiplex PCR was the method, and the copy in TCRdb shows in-frame clones only, minus some. The sample shows 150,000 to 200,000 clones, roughly 84% of them seen only once. The chain couples TRBV6-1 to TRBJ1-2; D ambiguous. The source is a man aged 25-45 years in good health and CMV-seropositive. The material sequenced was PBMCs. The CDR3 reads CASSVQNYGYTF. The CDR3 bases are TGTGCCAGCAGTGTACAGAACTATGGCTACACCTTC.